One and the same sample provided the 21 T cell receptor beta chains below, sequenced in a study of cytomegalovirus exposure and HLA in healthy donors. PCR involved 60 Vbeta and 13 Jbeta primers. Measured with immunoSEQ multiplex PCR; TCRdb has only the in-frame clones, and not every one. The sample shows approximately 120,000 clones, around 77% of them seen only once. Input material: PBMCs. All receptors come from a woman between 40 and 50 years old in good health and CMV-seropositive.

This chain connects TRBV20-1 to TRBJ2-5, with D possibly being TRBD2 (6 bases). This CDR3 spans 11 amino acids. V lost 7 bases and J 5 bases, leaving 11 bases between the germline ends. Germline CDR1 reads DFQATT; CDR2 reads SNEGSKA (reference sequence). This CDR3 is CSGGLKETQYF. CDR3 nucleotides: TGCAGTGGGGGACTTAAGGAGACCCAGTACTTC.

This chain connects TRBV28 to TRBJ2-2, with D hard to call. The ends were cut back, 3 bases at V and 2 bases at J, with 13 bases in the middle. The CDR3 has 16 residues. Per the germline V gene, CDR1 is MDHEN and CDR2 is SYDVKM. Here the CDR3 reads CASSLTEGANTGELFF. Written as DNA, the CDR3 is TGTGCCAGCAGTTTGACTGAAGGAGCCAACACCGGGGAGCTGTTTTTT.

This clone appeared a few times. The J gene is TRBJ1-4, the V gene TRBV30; 10 bases fit TRBD1. Germline-derived CDR1 and CDR2 are GTSNPN and SVGIG (reference sequence). The ends lost 7 bases at V and 3 bases at J; junction bases unmatched: 8. There are 15 residues in the CDR3. Here the CDR3 reads CAYLTGGEANEKLFF. The CDR3 DNA is TGTGCCTACCTGACAGGGGGCGAGGCTAATGAAAAACTGTTTTTT.

The rearrangement joins TRBV13 to TRBJ1-1, with 7 nucleotides matching TRBD1. After removal of 3 bases from V and 1 base from J, the junction contained 5 bases not matched to a gene. There are 15 residues in the CDR3. Germline assignment: CDR1 PRHDT and CDR2 FYEKMQ (reference sequence). Here the CDR3 reads CASSFYEGANTEAFF. The CDR3 DNA reads as TGTGCCAGCAGCTTTTACGAGGGGGCGAACACTGAAGCTTTCTTT.

The table lists this clone with a count of one. The V gene is TRBV7-9, the J gene TRBJ2-7, with D perhaps TRBD2 (6 bases). Germline V gene data show CDR1 as SEHNR and CDR2 as FQNEAQ (reference sequence). V was pared by 5 bases and J by 0 bases, with 11 bases between. This CDR3 is 14 amino acids long. The DNA of the CDR3 is TGTGCCAGCAGCCGAACCGGGGGCTCCTACGAGCAGTACTTC. Translated, it gives CASSRTGGSYEQYF. Full variable domain (missing parts from reference TRBV7-9 and TRBJ2-7): DTGVSQNPRHKITKRGQNVTFRCDPISEHNRLYWYRQTLGQGPEFLTYFQNEAQLEKSRLLSDRFSAERPKGSFSTLEIQRTEQGDSAMYLCASSRTGGSYEQYFGPGTRLTVT.

The rearrangement links TRBV30 to TRBJ2-1; 7 nucleotides match TRBD2. The CDR3 extends over 15 amino acids. The V gene's germline CDR1 is GTSNPN and CDR2 SVGIG (reference sequence). Unmatched junction bases numbered 8, after V lost 4 bases and J lost 2 bases. In nucleotides, the CDR3 is TGTGCCTGGACGAGCGGGAATCAGCCCTACAATGAGCAGTTCTTC. This gives the protein CAWTSGNQPYNEQFF.

This clone was seen a few times. This chain uses TRBV5-1 with TRBJ2-1, with D perhaps matching TRBD2 (7 bases). V was clipped by 4 bases and J by 2 bases, with 16 bases between them. The CDR3 sequence is 16 residues long. The germline V gene has CDR1 SGHRS and CDR2 YFSETQ. This CDR3 is CASSLGGATAYNEQFF. The CDR3, as DNA: TGCGCCAGCAGCCTAGGGGGGGCTACGGCCTACAATGAGCAGTTCTTC.

The V and J genes are TRBV10-1 and TRBJ1-1; D gene uncertain. The CDR3 covers 15 residues. Trimming left V 0 bases short and J 0 bases short, with 8 bases between. Per germline, CDR1 WNHNN and CDR2 SYGVQD (reference sequence). The CDR3 is CASSESQKLNTEAFF. DNA of the CDR3: TGCGCCAGCAGTGAGTCGCAGAAACTGAACACTGAAGCTTTCTTT.

This chain joins TRBV4-2 and TRBJ2-1; D is perhaps TRBD2 (6 bases). This CDR3 comprises 14 residues. The germline V gene has CDR1 LGHNA and CDR2 YNFKEQ. V lost 0 bases to trimming and J lost 15 bases, with 18 bases between them. Here the CDR3 reads CASSQDRRGPLWFF. The DNA of the CDR3 is TGTGCCAGCAGCCAAGATCGGCGGGGCCCCCTTTGGTTCTTC.

This clone occurred a few times. The chain carries TRBV19 and TRBJ2-3; TRBD1 aligns across 9 bases. The CDR3 covers 15 residues. Trimming at V came to 6 bases and at J to 3 bases, leaving 7 bases not matched to a gene. Germline values: CDR1 LNHDA, CDR2 SQIVND (reference sequence). The CDR3 region has the DNA TGTGCCAGTAGCAAAGGGACAGGGAGGACAGATACGCAGTATTTT. This encodes CASSKGTGRTDTQYF.

The chain links TRBV4-1 to TRBJ2-7, with 7 bases lining up with TRBD2. CDR3 length: 14 residues. V was clipped by 2 bases and J by 2 bases; unmatched bases: 3. The germline gives CDR1 MGHRA, CDR2 YSYEKL. CDR3 region: CASSQRGLTYEQYF. For the CDR3, the DNA is TGCGCCAGCAGCCAAAGGGGACTAACCTACGAGCAGTACTTC.

The V and J genes are TRBV5-1 and TRBJ2-3; TRBD1 agrees at 9 bases. From germline, CDR1 is SGHRS and CDR2 YFSETQ. The CDR3 is 15 amino acids. V lost 3 bases and J lost 6; bases outside the gene matches: 8. DNA for the CDR3: TGCGCCAGCAGCTCCGCCGGGACAGGGTACGATACGCAGTATTTT. Amino acid sequence: CASSSAGTGYDTQYF.

The chain employs TRBV6-1 and TRBJ1-1, with 7 bases matching TRBD1. The CDR3 is 14 residues long. The germline V gene encodes CDR1 MNHNS and CDR2 SASEGT. The V and J ends lost 7 bases and 0 bases, in that order; junction bases with no gene match: 5. This CDR3 is CASTPGQLNTEAFF. As DNA, the CDR3 is TGTGCCAGCACCCCGGGACAGCTGAACACTGAAGCTTTCTTT.

The chain has TRBV28 and TRBJ2-2; 9 nucleotides align to TRBD2. CDR3 length equals 18 residues. CDR1 and CDR2 from the germline V gene are MDHEN and SYDVKM. J lost 6 bases, V lost 2 bases, and 13 bases had no gene match. DNA of the CDR3: TGTGCCAGCAGTTTAATAATAACCGGGACTAGCAGACCCGGGGAGCTGTTTTTT. Translating it yields CASSLIITGTSRPGELFF.

The V call is TRBV9, the J call TRBJ1-3; D might be TRBD1 (5 bases). Germline assignment: CDR1 SGDLS and CDR2 YYNGEE. V was cut by 4 bases and J by 2 bases, with 13 bases left in between. The CDR3 has 15 amino acids. CDR3: CASSPSGLPGNTIYF. The CDR3 nucleotides are TGTGCCAGCAGCCCCTCAGGGCTTCCTGGAAACACCATATATTTT.

The genes are TRBV10-3 and TRBJ1-5; 7 bases fit TRBD1. The ends lost 10 bases at V and 7 bases at J; junction bases unmatched: 7. Germline V lookup: CDR1 ENHRY, CDR2 SYGVKD. This CDR3 contains 12 residues. The CDR3 region has the DNA TGTGCCACCCGGACAGGAAGGCAGCCCCAGCATTTT. Its translation is CATRTGRQPQHF.

This chain joins TRBV11-2 and TRBJ2-2; 7 bases match TRBD1. CDR1 is SGHAT, CDR2 FQNNGV, per germline. V shed 4 bases, J shed 4 bases, and the junction held 3 bases outside the gene matches. This CDR3 contains 14 residues. This CDR3 is CASSSGQSTGELFF. The DNA of the CDR3 is TGTGCCAGCAGCTCGGGACAGTCCACCGGGGAGCTGTTTTTT.

The V call is TRBV19, the J call TRBJ1-5; D is undetermined. This CDR3 is built from 15 residues. The V gene lost 5 bases and the J gene lost 1 base, with 12 bases spanning the gap. Germline lookup yields CDR1 LNHDA and CDR2 SQIVND (reference sequence). The CDR3 DNA is TGTGCCAGTAGTTCGGGAAAGCGGAGCAATCAGCCCCAGCATTTT. Residues: CASSSGKRSNQPQHF.

The V call is TRBV6-1, the J call TRBJ1-3; 7 bases match TRBD1. Germline CDR1 MNHNS, CDR2 SASEGT. This CDR3 comprises 14 residues. The V gene end was trimmed by 6 bases and the J gene end by 4 bases; junction bases not matched to a gene: 6. CDR3 DNA sequence: TGTGCCAGCAGATACACAGGGGAAGGAAACACCATATATTTT. This translates into CASRYTGEGNTIYF.

This chain joins TRBV27 and TRBJ1-1; D is unclear. Trimming shortened V by 3 bases and J by 1 base, and 6 bases separated the two germline ends. The CDR3 contains 13 residues. Germline assignment: CDR1 MNHEY and CDR2 SMNVEV (reference sequence). In nucleotides, the CDR3 is TGTGCCAGCAGTTTCGCGGCGAACACTGAAGCTTTCTTT. This encodes CASSFAANTEAFF.

V and J are TRBV11-2 and TRBJ1-1; the D is unclear. V lost 6 bases and J lost 3, with 11 bases in between. The germline V gene has CDR1 SGHAT and CDR2 FQNNGV. The CDR3 is made up of 13 amino acids. The CDR3: CASSPTPYTEAFF. DNA of the CDR3: TGTGCCAGCAGTCCTACCCCCTACACTGAAGCTTTCTTT.